These T cell receptor beta chains were read from a single sample in a study of shared clonotypes between healthy human individuals. TCRdb's table, derived via immunoSEQ multiplex PCR, lists solely in-frame clones and lacks some. The repertoire holds 1.5 million to 2.5 million clones, with roughly 94% as singletons. Source material: naive CD8+ T cells sorted from blood. Receptors originate from a man aged 18 to 35 in good health. Each CDR3 is given with its conserved first and last residue. The order of the fields is J gene, V gene, CDR3 protein.

J gene: TRBJ2-5; V gene: TRBV6-5; CDR3 protein: CASSYSGSGSQETQYF
J gene: TRBJ2-7; V gene: TRBV19; CDR3 protein: CATTPGQASYEQYF
J gene: TRBJ2-7; V gene: TRBV6-1; CDR3 protein: CASSDRGDYEQYF
J gene: TRBJ1-4; V gene: TRBV27; CDR3 protein: CASSLWPGGPGKLFF
J gene: TRBJ2-7; V gene: TRBV27; CDR3 protein: CASSFGLAGVGTYEQYF
J gene: TRBJ1-1; V gene: TRBV7-2; CDR3 protein: CASSWDRVADTEAFF
J gene: TRBJ2-7; V gene: TRBV4-1; CDR3 protein: CASSQARQYEQYF
J gene: TRBJ2-7; V gene: TRBV4-1; CDR3 protein: CASSQTTGAYYEQYF
J gene: TRBJ2-1; V gene: TRBV19; CDR3 protein: CASGTPYNEQFF
J gene: TRBJ2-1; V gene: TRBV7-9; CDR3 protein: CASSLAGVYNEQFF
J gene: TRBJ1-1; V gene: TRBV19; CDR3 protein: CASSPTGGTEAFF
J gene: TRBJ1-1; V gene: TRBV30; CDR3 protein: CAWALTGSPEAFF
J gene: TRBJ1-2; V gene: TRBV6-6; CDR3 protein: CASSLVQLYGYTF
J gene: TRBJ1-3; V gene: TRBV19; CDR3 protein: CASSIGPAGNTIYF
J gene: TRBJ2-3; V gene: TRBV28; CDR3 protein: CASSLWPSGGPEDTQYF
J gene: TRBJ2-3; V gene: TRBV9; CDR3 protein: CASSVGGGTRQQYF
J gene: TRBJ2-5; V gene: TRBV7-8; CDR3 protein: CASSLGGVQETQYF
J gene: TRBJ2-7; V gene: TRBV9; CDR3 protein: CASSVSGEDYEQYF
J gene: TRBJ1-2; V gene: TRBV10-2; CDR3 protein: CASSESYPGTNGYTF
J gene: TRBJ1-4; V gene: TRBV7-9; CDR3 protein: CASQSGLTNEKLFF
J gene: TRBJ2-7; V gene: TRBV14; CDR3 protein: CASSQARWGLSYEQYF
J gene: TRBJ2-3; V gene: TRBV7-8; CDR3 protein: CASSLMVTDTQYF
J gene: TRBJ2-7; V gene: TRBV27; CDR3 protein: CASSFLTGTGFSEQYF
J gene: TRBJ2-1; V gene: TRBV7-2; CDR3 protein: CASSLVISGEHNEQFF
J gene: TRBJ2-7; V gene: TRBV6-5; CDR3 protein: CASTRTSGNYEQYF
J gene: TRBJ2-7; V gene: TRBV4-2; CDR3 protein: CASSQDVLAGSSYEQYF
J gene: TRBJ2-1; V gene: TRBV9; CDR3 protein: CASSPEGGGNEQFF
J gene: TRBJ2-7; V gene: TRBV4-1; CDR3 protein: CASSQGGTGRGYEQYF
J gene: TRBJ2-5; V gene: TRBV27; CDR3 protein: CASSSLATETQYF
J gene: TRBJ2-2; V gene: TRBV11-3; CDR3 protein: CASSPVTGELFF
J gene: TRBJ2-5; V gene: TRBV28; CDR3 protein: CASSLGRTIQETQYF
J gene: TRBJ1-6; V gene: TRBV19; CDR3 protein: CASSIGARGTNSPLHF
J gene: TRBJ2-7; V gene: TRBV20-1; CDR3 protein: CSAPGGYEQYF
J gene: TRBJ2-7; V gene: TRBV7-9; CDR3 protein: CASSLGRQGTYEQYF
J gene: TRBJ1-1; V gene: TRBV5-6; CDR3 protein: CASSLTENTEAFF
J gene: TRBJ2-7; V gene: TRBV4-1; CDR3 protein: CASSQGAQREFGEQYF
J gene: TRBJ2-7; V gene: TRBV5-1; CDR3 protein: CASSLTGTASYEQYF
J gene: TRBJ2-2; V gene: TRBV6-5; CDR3 protein: CASSYLGTGELFF
J gene: TRBJ2-7; V gene: TRBV21-1; CDR3 protein: CATDGGRAYEQYF
J gene: TRBJ2-1; V gene: TRBV5-8; CDR3 protein: CASSPGVAGAYNEQFF
J gene: TRBJ2-7; V gene: TRBV11-2; CDR3 protein: CASSPGLYYEQYF
J gene: TRBJ2-1; V gene: TRBV6-1; CDR3 protein: CASIHQGASYNEQFF